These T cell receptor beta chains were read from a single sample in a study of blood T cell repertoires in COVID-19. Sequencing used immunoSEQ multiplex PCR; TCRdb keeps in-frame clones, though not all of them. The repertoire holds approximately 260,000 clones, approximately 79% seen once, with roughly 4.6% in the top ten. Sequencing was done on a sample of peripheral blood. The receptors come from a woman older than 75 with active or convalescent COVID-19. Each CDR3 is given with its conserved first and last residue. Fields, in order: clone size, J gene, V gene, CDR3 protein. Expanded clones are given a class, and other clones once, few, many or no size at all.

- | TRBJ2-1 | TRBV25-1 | CASSDSSGSAYNEQFF
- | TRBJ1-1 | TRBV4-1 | CASSQGNAYTFRGAFF
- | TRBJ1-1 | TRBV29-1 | CSDRTGNTEAFF
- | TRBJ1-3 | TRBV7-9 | CASSENRASGNTIYF
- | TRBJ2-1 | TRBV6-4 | CASSALAGVRFF
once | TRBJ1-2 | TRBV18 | CASSPPSRGNGYTF
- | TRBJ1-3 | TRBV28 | CASGQGNTIYF
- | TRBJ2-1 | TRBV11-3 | CASSLGGGISYNEQFF
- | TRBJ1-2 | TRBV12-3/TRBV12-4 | CASSLQGLGGYTF
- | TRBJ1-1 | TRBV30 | CAWSSEGDTEAFF
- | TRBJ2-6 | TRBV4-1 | CASSPEGANVLTF
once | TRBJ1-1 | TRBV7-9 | CASSLDRASEAFF
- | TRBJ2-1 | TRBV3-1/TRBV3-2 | CASSHRGRSNEQFF
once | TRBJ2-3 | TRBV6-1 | CASSEGGGRGDTQYF
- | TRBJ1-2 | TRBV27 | CASSPGTGNYGYTF
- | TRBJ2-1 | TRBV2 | CASRWWKAGADNEQFF
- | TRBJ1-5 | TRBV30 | CAWSVWEDPYYQPQHF
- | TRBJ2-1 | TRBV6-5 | CASSFRQFNEQFF
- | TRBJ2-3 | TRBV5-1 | CASRYIQGPAQYF
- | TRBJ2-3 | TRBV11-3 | CASSLGGSTDTQYF
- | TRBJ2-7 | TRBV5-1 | CASSRTSDYEQYF
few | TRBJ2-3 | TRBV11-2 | CASSLLPDSTDTQYF
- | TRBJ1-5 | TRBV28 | CASSFSLGGNQPQHF
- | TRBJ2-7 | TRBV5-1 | CASSSNAGSGGYEQYF